This T cell receptor (beta chain) was sequenced for a study of OX40 agonist ivuxolimab in advanced cancers. Findings of the study overall: The average count of expanded clones was higher among CD8+ T cells than among CD4+.

Sequenced by immunoSEQ multiplex PCR; TCRdb stores in-frame clones only, minus some. The sample lists approximately 98,000 clones, approximately 90% occurring once. Collection of blood occurred at baseline, at cycle 4 day 1, and at cycle 7 day 1. This clone appeared a few times. Its antigen is undetermined. The CDR3 contains 14 residues. V dropped 1 base and J dropped 5 bases, with 8 bases sitting between them. From germline, CDR1 is SGHTA and CDR2 FQGNSA. The chain joins TRBV7-2 to TRBJ2-2, with a possible D match to TRBD1 (5 bases). The origin of this receptor is an adult with an advanced solid tumor such as melanoma, head and neck, liver or kidney cancer. Specimen: CD4+ or CD8+ T cells sorted from blood, collected in a trial of the OX40 agonist ivuxolimab. The CDR3 region has the DNA TGTGCCAGCAGCTTAGGACAGCTTACCGGGGAGCTGTTTTTT. As protein: CASSLGQLTGELFF.